Below, one T cell receptor (beta chain) is given with its context. The data were taken from a study of technical replicates of blood from four donors. Clones were read by immunoSEQ multiplex PCR, and TCRdb kept only the in-frame ones, dropping some. The sample consists of approximately 81,000 clones, about 81% of them appearing once. The V gene lost 8 bases and the J gene lost 5 bases, with 12 bases spanning the gap. CDR3 length: 13 amino acids. From germline, CDR1 is MRHNA and CDR2 SNTAGT. J is TRBJ2-2 and V is TRBV6-4; possibly TRBD2 for D (6 bases). The source is a human donor in good health. Some clones in this sample may be carry-over from other donors' samples. Source material: PBMCs. The CDR3, as DNA: TGTGCCAGCTCCGCCGGGAGTACCGGGGAGCTGTTTTTT. Protein product: CASSAGSTGELFF.